This TCR beta chain was recorded in a study of chemoradiotherapy in HPV16-positive cancers (dated by TCRdb to the early 2020s). At the level of the whole study: Using functional T-cell assays on cells from a couple of HPV16-positive patients, the researchers defined candidate HPV-specific T-cell clones and common TCR motifs. TCR repertoires from roughly 87 patients with HPV-related cancers were then used to track the candidate HPV-specific TCRs and motifs. The study set out to ask whether T-cell immunity against the HPV oncoproteins E6 and E7 changes over the course of chemoradiotherapy and whether that immunity affects survival.

Libraries were made using the immunoSEQ multiplex PCR assay. TCRdb's version of the immuneACCESS table is confined to in-frame rearrangements and falls short of the full clone set. An unresolved V gene accounts for under half of the shortfall where checked; the remainder is of unknown origin. The sample profile shows about 1,500 clones; roughly 86% of them were found once. Under 7% of the sample is taken by the ten largest. Comment on this clone: The specificity of this receptor is unknown. There are no base qualities to consult, and no much larger clone falls within one base.

Cut back by 2 bases and 7 bases, the V and J ends lie 6 bases apart. In the germline V gene, CDR1 corresponds to KGHSH and CDR2 to LQKENI. The CDR3 goes from the cysteine to the phenylalanine over 13 residues. The DNA shown is the 39-base CDR3, in frame from base 1. Repertoires were sampled multiple times during chemoradiotherapy, which allowed clonal expansion in the tumor microenvironment to be followed. Overall study results and their limits: Expansion of candidate HPV-specific clones and E7-related TCR motifs was observed in the tumor microenvironment during treatment, whereas no such expansion was observed for non-HPV-specific T cells. The functional definition of HPV-specific T cells was derived from only two HPV16-positive patients, and the survival association was reported for HPV16-positive patients. Improved recurrence-free survival in HPV16-positive patients was associated with expansion of HPV-responsive T cells during chemoradiotherapy.

Recombination connected TRBV18 to TRBJ1-6; a confident D gene designation cannot be given. The receptor comes from a human donor with HPV-associated anogenital cancer. Here the sequenced sample was tumor tissue, taken from a patient who underwent chemoradiotherapy. The CDR3 protein sequence reads: CASSPGRNSPLHF. The DNA sequence is given as TGTGCCAGCTCACCAGGAAGGAATTCACCCCTCCACTTT.